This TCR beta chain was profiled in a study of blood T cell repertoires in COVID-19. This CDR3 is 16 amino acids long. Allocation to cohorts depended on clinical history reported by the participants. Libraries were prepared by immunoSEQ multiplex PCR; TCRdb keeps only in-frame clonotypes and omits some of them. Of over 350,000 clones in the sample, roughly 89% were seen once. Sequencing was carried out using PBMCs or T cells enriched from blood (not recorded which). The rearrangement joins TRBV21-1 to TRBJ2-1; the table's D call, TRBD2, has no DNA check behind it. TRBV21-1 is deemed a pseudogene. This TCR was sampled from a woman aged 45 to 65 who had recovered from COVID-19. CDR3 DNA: TGTGCCAGCAGCAAATTAGCGAAGCGGGGGAACAATGAGCAGTTCTTC. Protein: CASSKLAKRGNNEQFF.